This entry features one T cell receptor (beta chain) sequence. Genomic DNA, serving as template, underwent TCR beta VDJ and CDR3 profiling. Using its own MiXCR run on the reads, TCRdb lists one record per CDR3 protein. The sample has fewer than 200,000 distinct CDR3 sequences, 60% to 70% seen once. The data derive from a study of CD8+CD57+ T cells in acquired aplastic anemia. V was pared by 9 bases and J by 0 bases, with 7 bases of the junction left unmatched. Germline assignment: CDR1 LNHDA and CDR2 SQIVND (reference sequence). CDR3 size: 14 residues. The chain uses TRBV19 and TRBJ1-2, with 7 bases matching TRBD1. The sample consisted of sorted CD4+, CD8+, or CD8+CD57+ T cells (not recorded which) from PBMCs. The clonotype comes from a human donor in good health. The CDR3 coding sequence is TGTGCCAGCTACTCGGACAGGACTAACTATGGCTACACCTTC. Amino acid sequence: CASYSDRTNYGYTF.